This entry lists 6 T cell receptor beta chains sequenced from one sample in a study of spatial heterogeneity in lung cancer. TCRdb fed the 5' RACE reads into MiXCR, producing one record per CDR3 protein. The profile shows 10,000 to 15,000 distinct CDR3 sequences, around 4.1% of them singletons. Time point here: sample taken at primary tumor resection. The material sequenced was PBMCs, taken at surgery. Receptors originate from a male donor with early-stage non-small cell lung cancer.

The table lists this clonotype with many counts. V gene TRBV19 combines with J gene TRBJ2-7; D is unclear. Germline assignment: CDR1 LNHDA and CDR2 SQIVND (reference sequence). The CDR3 extends over 15 amino acids. V lost 0 bases to trimming and J lost 0 bases, with 9 bases between them. The DNA of the CDR3 is TGTGCCAGTAGTATAGATCAAAGTCCCTCCTACGAGCAGTACTTC. This gives the protein CASSIDQSPSYEQYF.

This clonotype is deemed medium-sized. The V and J genes are TRBV6-5 and TRBJ1-5; no definite D call. This CDR3 has 13 amino acids. CDR1 MNHEY and CDR2 SVGAGI come from the germline V gene. V was trimmed by 2 bases and J by 4 bases, leaving 6 bases between them. The CDR3 is CASSYNPNQPQHF. In DNA, the CDR3 is TGTGCCAGCAGTTACAACCCGAATCAGCCCCAGCATTTT.

This clonotype was observed many times. The rearrangement links TRBV29-1 to TRBJ2-3, with D possibly being TRBD1 (6 bases). V was pared by 2 bases and J by 1 base, with 13 bases between. The CDR3 is 15 amino acids. The germline CDR1 and CDR2 sequences are SQVTM and ANQGSEA. The CDR3 sequence: CSVERQGSRTDTQYF. The CDR3, as DNA: TGCAGCGTTGAAAGGCAGGGGTCCCGCACAGATACGCAGTATTTT.

This clonotype was picked up many times. The chain links TRBV20-1 to TRBJ2-5; 7 nucleotides agree with TRBD2. CDR1 and CDR2 (germline): DFQATT, SNEGSKA (reference sequence). The CDR3 is 14 residues long. V was pared by 0 bases and J by 5 bases, with 6 bases of the junction left unmatched. The CDR3 is CSAREPSGGETQYF. CDR3 DNA sequence: TGCAGTGCTAGAGAGCCTAGCGGAGGGGAGACCCAGTACTTC.

This clonotype was counted ten times or more. V usage is TRBV5-1 and J usage is TRBJ2-3; TRBD2 matches at 8 bases. Trimming removed 7 bases from V and 2 bases from J; junction bases left unmatched: 12. CDR1 SGHRS and CDR2 YFSETQ come from the germline V gene. The CDR3 sequence is 16 residues long. CDR3 sequence reads: CASAHPVAGYTDTQYF. In nucleotides, the CDR3 is TGCGCCAGCGCTCATCCAGTAGCGGGGTACACAGATACGCAGTATTTT. The full variable domain, with the rest looked up from reference TRBV5-1 and TRBJ2-3, is KAGVTQTPRYLIKTRGQQVTLSCSPISGHRSVSWYQQTPGQGLQFLFEYFSETQRNKGNFPGRFSGRQFSNSRSEMNVSTLELGDSALYLCASAHPVAGYTDTQYFGPGTRLTVL.

This clonotype was observed many times. In DNA, the CDR3 is TGTGCCAGCAGTTACGGCTCGCCGATATGGGAGCAGTACTTC. Translated, it gives CASSYGSPIWEQYF. The chain uses TRBV6-6 and TRBJ2-7; D is unresolved. The germline V and J ends were trimmed by 2 bases and 7 bases, with 15 bases remaining between them. Per the germline V gene, CDR1 is MNHNY and CDR2 is SVGAGI (reference sequence). CDR3 size: 14 residues.